Ten or more counts support the clone carrying this T cell receptor beta chain. Its antigen is undetermined. Trimming left V 6 bases short and J 8 bases short, with 17 bases between. The CDR3 has 15 residues. This specimen comes from a study of T cell repertoires in cytomegalovirus infection. The wider study: The public TCR beta signatures pointed to both CMV infection and matching HLA type. General study findings and limits: The response measured ex vivo was dominated by TCR beta clonotypes (HLA-C-restricted and CMV-specific). Carriers of CMV plus the relevant HLA were identified by cumulative public TCR beta family frequency.

TCRdb re-called the reads with MiXCR, one entry per CDR3 protein. The table shows about 920,000 distinct CDR3 sequences, with roughly 30% occurring only once. The TCR was taken from a human donor in good health (CMV status not recorded). Some clones in this sample may be carry-over from other donors' samples. The input for sequencing was cultured CD8+ T cells from PBMCs, taken from culture after CMV antigen stimulation. V usage is TRBV12-3 or TRBV12-4 and J usage is TRBJ1-6; D call uncertain. The CDR3 DNA follows: TGTGCCAGCAGGGCCGGAGTAAGCAGATATTCACCCCTCCACTTT. It codes for CASRAGVSRYSPLHF.